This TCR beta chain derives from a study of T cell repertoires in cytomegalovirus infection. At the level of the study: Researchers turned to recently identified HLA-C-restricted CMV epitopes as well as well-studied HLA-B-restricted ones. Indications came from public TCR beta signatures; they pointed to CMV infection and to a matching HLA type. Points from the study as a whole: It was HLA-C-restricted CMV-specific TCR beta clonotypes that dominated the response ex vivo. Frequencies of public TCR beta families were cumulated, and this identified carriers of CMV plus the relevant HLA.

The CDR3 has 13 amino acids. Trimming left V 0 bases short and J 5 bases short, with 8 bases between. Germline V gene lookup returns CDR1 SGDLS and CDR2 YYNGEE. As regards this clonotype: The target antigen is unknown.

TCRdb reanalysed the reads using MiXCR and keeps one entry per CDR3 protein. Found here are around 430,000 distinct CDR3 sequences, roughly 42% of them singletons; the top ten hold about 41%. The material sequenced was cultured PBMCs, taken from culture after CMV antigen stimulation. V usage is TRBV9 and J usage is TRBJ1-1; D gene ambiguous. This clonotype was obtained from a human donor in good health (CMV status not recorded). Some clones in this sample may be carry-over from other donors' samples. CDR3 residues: CASSVDIATEAFF. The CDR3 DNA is TGTGCCAGCAGCGTAGACATAGCGACTGAAGCTTTCTTT.